The clone carrying this T cell receptor beta chain was seen only a few times. Its antigen remains unidentified. PCR involved 60 Vbeta and 13 Jbeta primers. Method: immunoSEQ multiplex PCR; TCRdb's copy keeps in-frame clones and lacks some. Here the sample spans some 170,000 clones, more than 60% being singletons. This specimen comes from a study of cytomegalovirus exposure and HLA in healthy donors. Study-wide findings and caveats: Later analysis showed most CMV-associated TCR beta chains appearing HLA-restricted. Previously analyzed data showed that most TCR beta V segments were productive at a frequency of about 87% or about 30%. The records held CMV serostatus as the only immune exposure information.

The clonotype was recovered from a human donor in good health. The specimen was PBMCs.

Written as DNA, the CDR3 is TGCGCCAGCAGCCGAACTACGGGTTTCCAAGAGACCCAGTACTTC. Amino acids: CASSRTTGFQETQYF. The V call is TRBV5-1, the J call TRBJ2-5; no definite D call. The germline V and J ends were trimmed by 4 bases and 1 base, with 14 bases remaining between them. The germline V gene encodes CDR1 SGHRS and CDR2 YFSETQ. The CDR3 has 15 amino acids.